Each of the 7 T cell receptor beta chains below was sequenced from the same sample in a study of blood T cell repertoires in COVID-19. Libraries were prepared by immunoSEQ multiplex PCR; TCRdb keeps only in-frame clonotypes and omits some of them. The sample records roughly 310,000 clones, 90% being singletons. Source material: PBMCs or T cells enriched from blood (not recorded which). All receptors come from a man aged 60-69 years who had recovered from COVID-19.

The chain uses TRBV19 and TRBJ1-5, with TRBD1 matching over 7 bases. CDR3 size: 16 residues. Trimming at V came to 1 base and at J to 3 bases, leaving 6 bases not matched to a gene. Germline V gene data show CDR1 as LNHDA and CDR2 as SQIVND (reference sequence). The CDR3 nucleotides read TGTGCCAGTAGTATAGCTTTGGGACAGCCCAATCAGCCCCAGCATTTT. Translating it yields CASSIALGQPNQPQHF.

This clone appeared once. The V call is TRBV18, the J call TRBJ2-7; 10 nucleotides align to TRBD1. Per the germline V gene, CDR1 is KGHSH and CDR2 is LQKENI. The J segment lost 2 bases and the V segment lost 4 bases, leaving 20 bases of the junction unmatched. The CDR3 consists of 20 residues. CDR3 sequence (DNA): TGTGCCAGCTCACACAAACCATACATGCTGGGGACAGGGGTTCCCTACGAGCAGTACTTC. Residues: CASSHKPYMLGTGVPYEQYF. Full variable domain (remainder filled in from reference TRBV18 and TRBJ2-7): NAGVMQNPRHLVRRRGQEARLRCSPMKGHSHVYWYRQLPEEGLKFMVYLQKENIIDESGMPKERFSAEFPKEGPSILRIQQVVRGDSAAYFCASSHKPYMLGTGVPYEQYFGPGTRLTVT.

This sequence joins TRBV4-1 and TRBJ2-1, with TRBD2 matching over 7 bases. CDR3 length: 15 amino acids. J was trimmed by 2 bases and V by 3 bases; bases with no gene match: 4. Germline-derived CDR1 and CDR2 are MGHRA and YSYEKL. The DNA of the CDR3 is TGCGCCAGCAGCCACGCTAGCGGACCCTACAATGAGCAGTTCTTC. It specifies CASSHASGPYNEQFF.

J is TRBJ1-6 and V is TRBV3-1 (or the pseudogene TRBV3-2); D is ambiguous. From germline, CDR1 is LGHDT and CDR2 YNNKEL (reference sequence). V was pared by 8 bases and J by 9 bases, with 14 bases between. The CDR3 totals 13 residues. The CDR3 region is CASGGYWGSPLHF. In nucleotides, the CDR3 is TGTGCCAGCGGAGGATATTGGGGTTCACCCCTCCACTTT.

The chain employs TRBV12-3 or TRBV12-4 and TRBJ2-3; TRBD2 might be the D (5 bases). V lost 11 bases, J lost 2 bases, and 14 bases lay in between. The CDR3 length is 13 residues. The CDR3, as DNA: TGTGCCGGATCCGAGGGCTTCACAGATACGCAGTATTTT. This gives the protein CAGSEGFTDTQYF.

The V call is TRBV7-2, the J call TRBJ1-2; D not certain. V was shortened by 1 base and J by 4 bases, with 7 bases between the two germline ends. The CDR3 has 13 residues. The germline gives CDR1 SGHTA, CDR2 FQGNSA. CDR3 nucleotides: TGTGCCAGCAGCTTAGAGACGGGCTATGGCTACACCTTC. Its protein is CASSLETGYGYTF.

The J gene is TRBJ1-5, the V gene TRBV6-1; D remains ambiguous. The CDR3 runs 13 residues. The V end lost 0 bases, the J end lost 6 bases, and 6 bases lay between the germline ends. Germline CDR1 and CDR2: MNHNS and SASEGT. The CDR3 region has the DNA TGTGCCAGCAGTGAAGCTCCGGTTCAGCCCCAGCATTTT. As protein: CASSEAPVQPQHF.